The rows below give T cell receptor beta chains drawn from one sample of a study of blood T cell repertoires in COVID-19. Clones were read by immunoSEQ multiplex PCR, and TCRdb kept only the in-frame ones, dropping some. The table shows fewer than 150,000 clones, with about 90% occurring only once. Source material: peripheral blood. Source of these receptors: a woman in her 70s with acute or convalescent COVID-19. The CDR3 runs from the conserved cysteine through the conserved F or W. Fields, in order: clone size, CDR3 length, V gene, J gene, D gene, CDR3 protein, CDR3 DNA. The D gene is left open where the match is weak. A row's size may be missing; if present it is once, few, many or a size class.

clone_size: -
cdr3_length: 13
v_call: TRBV2
j_call: TRBJ2-7
d_call: -
cdr3_aa: CASCQGRHYEQYF
cdr3_nt: TGTGCCAGTTGTCAGGGGCGCCACTACGAGCAGTACTTC

clone_size: once
cdr3_length: 15
v_call: TRBV5-5
j_call: TRBJ1-6
d_call: -
cdr3_aa: CASSLIQAYNSPLHF
cdr3_nt: TGTGCCAGCAGCTTGATCCAGGCCTATAATTCACCCCTCCACTTT

clone_size: -
cdr3_length: 15
v_call: TRBV6-5
j_call: TRBJ2-5
d_call: -
cdr3_aa: CASSYLRGYQETQYF
cdr3_nt: TGTGCCAGCAGTTACCTAAGGGGCTACCAAGAGACCCAGTACTTC

clone_size: few
cdr3_length: 13
v_call: TRBV29-1
j_call: TRBJ1-2
d_call: TRBD1
cdr3_aa: CSVPRDRGGGYTF
cdr3_nt: TGCAGCGTCCCCCGGGACAGGGGTGGTGGCTACACCTTC

clone_size: -
cdr3_length: 14
v_call: TRBV5-1
j_call: TRBJ1-6
d_call: TRBD1
cdr3_aa: CASSETGAEGALHF
cdr3_nt: TGCGCCAGCAGCGAAACAGGGGCCGAGGGGGCCCTCCACTTT

clone_size: -
cdr3_length: 13
v_call: TRBV18
j_call: TRBJ1-1
d_call: -
cdr3_aa: CASSGGVDTEAFF
cdr3_nt: TGTGCCAGCTCAGGGGGGGTAGACACTGAAGCTTTCTTT

clone_size: -
cdr3_length: 15
v_call: TRBV5-5
j_call: TRBJ2-4
d_call: TRBD2
cdr3_aa: CASSWNLAGFNIQYF
cdr3_nt: TGTGCCAGCAGCTGGAACCTAGCGGGGTTCAACATTCAGTACTTC

clone_size: -
cdr3_length: 13
v_call: TRBV18
j_call: TRBJ1-6
d_call: TRBD1
cdr3_aa: CASSPGTDSPLHF
cdr3_nt: TGTGCCAGCTCACCCGGGACAGACTCACCCCTCCACTTT

clone_size: -
cdr3_length: 13
v_call: TRBV2
j_call: TRBJ1-2
d_call: -
cdr3_aa: CASREGPGYGYTF
cdr3_nt: TGTGCCAGCAGGGAGGGTCCCGGTTATGGCTACACCTTC

clone_size: -
cdr3_length: 14
v_call: TRBV27
j_call: TRBJ2-2
d_call: -
cdr3_aa: CATSRATNTGELFF
cdr3_nt: TGTGCCACAAGCAGGGCGACGAACACCGGGGAGCTGTTTTTT

clone_size: -
cdr3_length: 16
v_call: TRBV19
j_call: TRBJ2-3
d_call: TRBD2
cdr3_aa: CASSRASGVGTDTQYF
cdr3_nt: TGTGCCAGTAGTCGGGCTAGCGGGGTAGGCACAGATACGCAGTATTTT

clone_size: once
cdr3_length: 11
v_call: TRBV30
j_call: TRBJ1-2
d_call: -
cdr3_aa: CAWSGGYGYTF
cdr3_nt: TGTGCCTGGAGCGGGGGTTATGGCTACACCTTC

clone_size: -
cdr3_length: 15
v_call: TRBV6-1
j_call: TRBJ1-6
d_call: -
cdr3_aa: CASSEAGGSNSPLHF
cdr3_nt: TGTGCCAGCAGTGAAGCGGGAGGGTCTAATTCACCCCTCCACTTT

clone_size: -
cdr3_length: 14
v_call: TRBV5-5
j_call: TRBJ2-3
d_call: TRBD1
cdr3_aa: CASSSRQGADTQYF
cdr3_nt: TGTGCCAGCAGCAGCCGACAGGGAGCAGATACGCAGTATTTT

clone_size: -
cdr3_length: 12
v_call: TRBV9
j_call: TRBJ2-2
d_call: -
cdr3_aa: CASSASTGELFF
cdr3_nt: TGTGCCAGCAGCGCGAGCACCGGGGAGCTGTTTTTT

clone_size: -
cdr3_length: 16
v_call: TRBV5-1
j_call: TRBJ1-4
d_call: -
cdr3_aa: CASSEEGLSTNEKLFF
cdr3_nt: TGCGCCAGCTCCGAAGAGGGCCTTTCAACTAATGAAAAACTGTTTTTT

clone_size: -
cdr3_length: 15
v_call: TRBV5-6
j_call: TRBJ2-5
d_call: TRBD1
cdr3_aa: CASSDAKGAEETQYF
cdr3_nt: TGTGCCAGCAGCGATGCTAAGGGGGCGGAAGAGACCCAGTACTTC

clone_size: -
cdr3_length: 15
v_call: TRBV5-1
j_call: TRBJ1-3
d_call: -
cdr3_aa: CASRRQPDSGNTIYF
cdr3_nt: TGCGCCAGCAGGAGGCAGCCCGACTCTGGAAACACCATATATTTT

clone_size: few
cdr3_length: 15
v_call: TRBV6-5
j_call: TRBJ1-5
d_call: TRBD1
cdr3_aa: CASSIQGAGNQPQHF
cdr3_nt: TGTGCCAGCAGTATACAGGGGGCTGGCAATCAGCCCCAGCATTTT

clone_size: -
cdr3_length: 15
v_call: TRBV4-1
j_call: TRBJ1-1
d_call: -
cdr3_aa: CASSQDFLGNTEAFF
cdr3_nt: TGCGCCAGCAGCCAAGATTTTCTCGGGAACACTGAAGCTTTCTTT

clone_size: -
cdr3_length: 14
v_call: TRBV29-1
j_call: TRBJ1-3
d_call: -
cdr3_aa: CSVEKGVVGNTIYF
cdr3_nt: TGCAGCGTTGAAAAGGGGGTAGTCGGAAACACCATATATTTT

clone_size: -
cdr3_length: 17
v_call: TRBV27
j_call: TRBJ1-5
d_call: -
cdr3_aa: CASSSVSTTGLGQPQHF
cdr3_nt: TGCGCCAGCAGTTCAGTTTCCACCACAGGGCTCGGTCAGCCCCAGCATTTT

clone_size: -
cdr3_length: 16
v_call: TRBV3-1/TRBV3-2
j_call: TRBJ2-2
d_call: TRBD2
cdr3_aa: CASSQVLAGATGELFF
cdr3_nt: TGTGCCAGCAGCCAAGTCCTAGCGGGGGCCACCGGGGAGCTGTTTTTT

clone_size: -
cdr3_length: 14
v_call: TRBV14
j_call: TRBJ1-1
d_call: -
cdr3_aa: CASSQQQGYTEAFF
cdr3_nt: TGTGCCAGCAGCCAACAACAGGGATACACTGAAGCTTTCTTT

clone_size: -
cdr3_length: 14
v_call: TRBV25-1
j_call: TRBJ1-1
d_call: -
cdr3_aa: CASSLSEGVTEAFF
cdr3_nt: TGTGCCAGCAGTCTATCCGAAGGGGTAACTGAAGCTTTCTTT

clone_size: -
cdr3_length: 15
v_call: TRBV29-1
j_call: TRBJ1-2
d_call: TRBD1
cdr3_aa: CSVVGQGASNYGYTF
cdr3_nt: TGCAGCGTGGTGGGACAGGGGGCGTCTAACTATGGCTACACCTTC

clone_size: -
cdr3_length: 15
v_call: TRBV30
j_call: TRBJ2-5
d_call: TRBD2
cdr3_aa: CAWSVLGGEGETQYF
cdr3_nt: TGTGCCTGGAGTGTCTTGGGGGGGGAGGGAGAGACCCAGTACTTC

clone_size: -
cdr3_length: 14
v_call: TRBV28
j_call: TRBJ1-1
d_call: -
cdr3_aa: CASSLFGSGTEAFF
cdr3_nt: TGTGCCAGCAGTTTATTTGGGAGTGGGACTGAAGCTTTCTTT

clone_size: -
cdr3_length: 15
v_call: TRBV2
j_call: TRBJ1-1
d_call: TRBD1
cdr3_aa: CASSLRTGGPTEAFF
cdr3_nt: TGTGCCAGCAGTTTGCGGACAGGGGGCCCCACTGAAGCTTTCTTT